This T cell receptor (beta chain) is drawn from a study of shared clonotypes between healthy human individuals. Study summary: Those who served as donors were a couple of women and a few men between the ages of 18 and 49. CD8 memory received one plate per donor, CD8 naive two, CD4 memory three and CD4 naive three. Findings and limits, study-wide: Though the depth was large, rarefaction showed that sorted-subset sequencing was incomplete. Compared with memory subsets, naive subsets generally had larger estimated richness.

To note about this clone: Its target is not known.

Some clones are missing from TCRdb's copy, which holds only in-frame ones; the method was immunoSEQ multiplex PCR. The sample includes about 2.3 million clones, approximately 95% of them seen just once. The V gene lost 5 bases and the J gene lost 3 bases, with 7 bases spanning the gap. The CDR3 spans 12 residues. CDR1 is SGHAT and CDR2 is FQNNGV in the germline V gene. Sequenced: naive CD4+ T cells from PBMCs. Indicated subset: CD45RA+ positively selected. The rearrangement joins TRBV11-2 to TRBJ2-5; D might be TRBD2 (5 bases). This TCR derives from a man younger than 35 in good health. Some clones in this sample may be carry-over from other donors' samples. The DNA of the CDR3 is TGTGCCAGCAGCCTAGCTGAAGAGACCCAGTACTTC. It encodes CASSLAEETQYF.